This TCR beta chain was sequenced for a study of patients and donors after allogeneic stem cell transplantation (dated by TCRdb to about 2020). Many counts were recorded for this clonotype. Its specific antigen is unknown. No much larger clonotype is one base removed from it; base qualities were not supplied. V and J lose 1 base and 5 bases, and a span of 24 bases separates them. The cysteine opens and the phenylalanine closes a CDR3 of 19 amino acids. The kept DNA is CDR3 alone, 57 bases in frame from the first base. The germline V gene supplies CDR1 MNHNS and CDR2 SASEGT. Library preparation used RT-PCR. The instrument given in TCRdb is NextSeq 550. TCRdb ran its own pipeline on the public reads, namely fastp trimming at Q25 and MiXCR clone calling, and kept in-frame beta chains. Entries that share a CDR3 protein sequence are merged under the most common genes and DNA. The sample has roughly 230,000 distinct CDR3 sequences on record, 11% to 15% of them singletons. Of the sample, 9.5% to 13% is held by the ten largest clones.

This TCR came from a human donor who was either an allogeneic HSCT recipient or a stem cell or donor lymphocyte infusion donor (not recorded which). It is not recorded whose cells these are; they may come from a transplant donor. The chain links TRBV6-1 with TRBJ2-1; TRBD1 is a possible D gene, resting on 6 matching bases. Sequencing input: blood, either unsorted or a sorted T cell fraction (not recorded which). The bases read TGTGCCAGCAGTGAAGAAAACGGCAGGGGTGGCCCACTTAACAATGAGCAGTTCTTC. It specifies CASSEENGRGGPLNNEQFF.